This TCR beta chain was sequenced during a study of shared clonotypes between healthy human individuals. Produced via immunoSEQ multiplex PCR; TCRdb's table is partial and in-frame only. The sample records around 2.1 million clones, 95% being singletons. Sequenced input: naive CD4+ T cells sorted from blood. This sample's subset: CD45RA+ positively selected. The clonotype comes from a man aged 18 to 30 in good health.

The chain's CDR3 is CASSVPGALNEKLFF. As DNA, the CDR3 is TGTGCCAGCAGTGTCCCAGGGGCTCTAAATGAAAAACTGTTTTTT. The V call is TRBV2, the J call TRBJ1-4; TRBD1 might be the D (6 bases). Germline CDR1 SNHLY, CDR2 FYNNEI. V was shortened by 4 bases and J by 5 bases, with 14 bases between the two germline ends. The CDR3 contains 15 residues. Filled out from reference TRBV2 and TRBJ1-4, the complete variable domain reads EPEVTQTPSHQVTQMGQEVILRCVPISNHLYFYWYRQILGQKVEFLVSFYNNEISEKSEIFDDQFSVERPDGSNFTLKIRSTKLEDSAMYFCASSVPGALNEKLFFGSGTQLSVL.